This T cell receptor beta chain derives from a study of vaccination and CD4 T cells after COVID-19. Study-wide context: Median time from second vaccine dose to sampling was approximately 74 days (14 to 241). Regarding the study as a whole: There was no significant change from about 22 to 38 median reactive clonotypes. Detection of a median roughly 83% of reactive clones in convalescent patients was confined to the period after vaccination.

Per the germline V gene, CDR1 is DFQATT and CDR2 is SNEGSKA (reference sequence). The CDR3 is 15 amino acids. With 7 bases removed from V and 3 bases from J, the gap between germline ends came to 21 bases. Treatment indicated: roughly ten-day PBMC culture with coronavirus spike peptide pools or control peptides (ViraFEST assay). Positive PCR dates ranged from March to December 2020; these dates predated US Alpha, Beta and Delta variants. Sequenced with the Oncomine TCR Beta short-read assay was DNA taken from cultured CD4+ T cells. Using its own MiXCR run on the PCR reads, TCRdb lists one record per CDR3 protein. The sample lists thousands of distinct CDR3 sequences, approximately 57% occurring once. With respect to this clonotype: Its target is not known.

The gene calls are TRBV20-1 and TRBJ2-5; D is perhaps TRBD1 or TRBD2 (6 bases each). The receptor was derived from a human donor who had recovered from COVID-19. Sequencing was done on a sample of CD4+ T cells from blood, cultured in vitro. The CDR3 loop reads CSVVRMRGAKETQYF. CDR3 DNA sequence: TGCAGTGTAGTCCGAATGAGGGGGGCGAAAGAGACCCAGTACTTC.